This TCR beta chain was profiled in a study of T cell repertoires in cytomegalovirus infection. Study as a whole: It was the public TCR beta signatures that indicated both CMV infection and matching HLA type. Findings and limits, study-wide: Carriage of CMV together with the relevant HLA was identifiable through cumulative public TCR beta family frequency.

This clonotype was seen a few times. Its specificity is not known. One entry per CDR3 protein results from TCRdb running MiXCR on the reads. This sample has around 300,000 distinct CDR3 sequences, with around 25% found just once. Germline V gene lookup returns CDR1 SGHTA and CDR2 FQGNSA. Deletions cut 0 bases from V and 10 bases from J, with 10 bases between. The CDR3 consists of 14 residues. This receptor was obtained from a human donor in good health (CMV status not recorded). Some clones in this sample may be carry-over from other donors' samples. Sequenced here: cultured PBMCs, sampled from culture after CMV antigen stimulation. V and J are TRBV7-2 and TRBJ1-6; D unresolved. In DNA form, the CDR3 reads TGTGCCAGCAGCTTAGCCGGGTACCGGTCACCCCTCCACTTT. This sequence encodes CASSLAGYRSPLHF.